Presented here are 5 T cell receptor beta chains from one specimen sequenced in a study of cytomegalovirus exposure and HLA in healthy donors. Both 60 Vbeta primers and 13 Jbeta primers went into the PCR. Here immunoSEQ multiplex PCR was the method, and the copy in TCRdb shows in-frame clones only, minus some. The table lists roughly 180,000 clones, 75% to 85% of them singletons. The sequenced material came from PBMCs. These TCRs come from a man between 18 and 29 years old in good health and CMV-seronegative.

This rearrangement joins TRBV19 to TRBJ2-1; D may be TRBD1 (5 bases). The CDR3 is made up of 15 amino acids. V lost 3 bases and J lost 5, with 14 bases in between. Germline V gives CDR1 LNHDA, CDR2 SQIVND (reference sequence). The CDR3 region has the DNA TGTGCCAGTAGTATCCAGGGTCTCCCTGACAATGAGCAGTTCTTC. This codes for CASSIQGLPDNEQFF.

The chain is built from TRBV7-6 and TRBJ2-7, with 7 nucleotides matching TRBD1. Germline V CDR1 and CDR2: SGHVS, FNYEAQ. This CDR3 contains 15 residues. The ends lost 5 bases at V and 0 bases at J; junction bases unmatched: 7. CDR3 region: CASSAPGTVSYEQYF. Here the CDR3 DNA reads TGTGCCAGCAGCGCCCCCGGGACAGTCTCCTACGAGCAGTACTTC.

This chain links TRBV6-5 with TRBJ2-7; D perhaps matches TRBD1 (5 bases). The V gene's germline CDR1 is MNHEY and CDR2 SVGAGI. The CDR3 is 15 residues long. With 0 bases removed from V and 3 bases from J, the gap between germline ends came to 12 bases. The CDR3 loop is CASSYSGQGHYEQYF. DNA of the CDR3: TGTGCCAGCAGTTACTCTGGCCAGGGCCACTACGAGCAGTACTTC.

V gene TRBV28 combines with J gene TRBJ2-1; TRBD2 is a possible D gene (5 bases). V was trimmed by 5 bases and J by 8 bases, leaving 22 bases between them. Germline V gene lookup returns CDR1 MDHEN and CDR2 SYDVKM. The CDR3 extends over 16 amino acids. CDR3 residues: CASSTPLALTTDEQFF. The DNA of the CDR3 is TGTGCCAGCAGTACCCCCCTAGCCCTTACAACCGATGAGCAGTTCTTC. Combining the CDR3 with reference TRBV28 and TRBJ2-1 gives the whole variable domain DVKVTQSSRYLVKRTGEKVFLECVQDMDHENMFWYRQDPGLGLRLIYFSYDVKMKEKGDIPEGYSVSREKKERFSLILESASTNQTSMYLCASSTPLALTTDEQFFGPGTRLTVL.

The CDR3 sequence is CASSIYGELFF. The DNA of the CDR3 is TGTGCCAGTAGTATTTACGGGGAGCTGTTTTTT. V usage is TRBV19 and J usage is TRBJ2-2; D gene unclear. CDR1 LNHDA and CDR2 SQIVND come from the germline V gene (reference sequence). CDR3 size: 11 residues. V was clipped by 3 bases and J by 7 bases, with 3 bases between them.